The 25 T cell receptor beta chains reported below all come from one sample, sequenced in a study of CD8 T cells in ankylosing spondylitis. Study conclusions and caveats: Blood from ankylosing spondylitis patients appeared to carry a characteristic roughly 8-variant TCR beta motif.

TCRdb processed the 5' RACE reads anew with MiXCR; each CDR3 protein has one entry. The sample consists of a few hundred thousand distinct CDR3 sequences, around 8% of them appearing once. Antigens for these TCRs are unknown. Sequences were obtained from blood, either unsorted or a sorted T cell fraction (not recorded which). The origin of the receptors is a male donor with ankylosing spondylitis.

The sample holds a few counts of this clonotype. The CDR3 DNA reads as TGTGCCAGCAGCTTAGGAGATGCCTCCTACAATGAGCAGTTCTTC. This translates into CASSLGDASYNEQFF. V usage is TRBV7-9 and J usage is TRBJ2-1; D remains unclear. This CDR3 comprises 15 residues. Germline loops: CDR1 SEHNR, CDR2 FQNEAQ (reference sequence). V gave up 1 base and J gave up 0 bases, with 7 bases separating them.

This chain uses TRBV5-4 with TRBJ1-1; perhaps TRBD1 as D (6 bases). Trimming pared 4 bases from V and 4 bases from J, leaving 17 bases between. Germline loops: CDR1 SGHNT, CDR2 YYREEE (reference sequence). This CDR3 is built from 15 residues. For the CDR3, the DNA is TGTGCCAGCAGCCTGCAAGGGGGGCCGGGCACTGAAGCTTTCTTT. It specifies CASSLQGGPGTEAFF.

This clonotype has more than one count but fewer than ten. The chain couples TRBV12-3 or TRBV12-4 to TRBJ2-1; TRBD2 might be the D (6 bases). CDR3 length: 15 residues. V dropped 1 base and J dropped 3 bases, with 10 bases sitting between them. As DNA, the CDR3 is TGTGCCAGCAGTTTAGTCCGGGACTTCTACAATGAGCAGTTCTTC. Protein product: CASSLVRDFYNEQFF.

This clonotype was seen only a few times. V is TRBV5-6 and J is TRBJ2-2; D is undetermined. Trimming shortened V by 2 bases and J by 3 bases, and 11 bases separated the two germline ends. The germline CDR1 and CDR2 sequences are SGHDT and YYEEEE. The CDR3 consists of 15 residues. The CDR3 sequence: CASSFSLGDTGELFF. The CDR3 DNA sequence: TGTGCCAGCAGCTTCAGCCTTGGGGACACCGGGGAGCTGTTTTTT.

The V and J genes are TRBV6-2 or TRBV6-3 and TRBJ2-7; 9 nucleotides match TRBD1. The CDR3 consists of 15 residues. J lost 3 bases, V lost 0 bases, and 3 bases had no gene match. CDR1 is MNHEY, CDR2 SVGEGT, per germline. The CDR3 DNA is TGTGCCAGCAGTTACTCGATGGACAGGGGCTACGAGCAGTACTTC. This translates into CASSYSMDRGYEQYF.

This clonotype was detected many times. The V gene is TRBV4-1, the J gene TRBJ1-5, with D hard to call. CDR3 size: 14 residues. Trimming shortened V by 2 bases and J by 2 bases, and 7 bases separated the two germline ends. The germline V gene encodes CDR1 MGHRA and CDR2 YSYEKL. This chain's CDR3 is CASSQRGGNQPQHF. In DNA form, the CDR3 reads TGCGCCAGCAGCCAACGTGGGGGCAATCAGCCCCAGCATTTT.

This clonotype was detected a few times. The chain is built from TRBV11-1 and TRBJ2-1; D ambiguous. The CDR3 length is 12 residues. Germline CDR1 SGHAT, CDR2 FQDESV (reference sequence). Trimming stripped 4 bases from V and 4 bases from J, with 5 bases between. CDR3 nucleotides: TGTGCCAGCAGCTCCGATTACAATGAGCAGTTCTTC. Its translation: CASSSDYNEQFF.

The sample holds a few counts of this clonotype. The chain's CDR3 is CASSLALGGQRTTEAFF. CDR3 DNA sequence: TGTGCCAGCAGCTTAGCGCTGGGGGGGCAAAGGACTACTGAAGCTTTCTTT. The chain links TRBV7-8 to TRBJ1-1; D perhaps matches TRBD1 (6 bases). Germline V lookup: CDR1 SGHVS, CDR2 FQNEAQ. Trimming pared 0 bases from V and 5 bases from J, leaving 19 bases between. This CDR3 is 17 amino acids long.

The chain combines TRBV18 with TRBJ2-1, with D unclear. The CDR3 has 12 amino acids. V was pared by 4 bases and J by 9 bases, with 10 bases between. Per germline, CDR1 KGHSH and CDR2 LQKENI. This CDR3 reads CASSRGSGEQFF. The CDR3 nucleotides read TGTGCCAGCTCACGAGGATCCGGTGAGCAGTTCTTC.

This clonotype occurred many times. V usage is TRBV12-3 or TRBV12-4 and J usage is TRBJ1-2; perhaps TRBD1 as D (6 bases). Trimming took off 8 bases at V and 6 bases at J, with 25 bases between the two ends. The CDR3 loop spans 16 amino acids. The CDR3 nucleotides are TGTGCCAGCTCGGCGTCGGGGAGAGGGGGGTTACATGGCTACACCTTC. Protein: CASSASGRGGLHGYTF.

The chain uses TRBV6-2 or TRBV6-3 and TRBJ1-5, with 9 positions matching TRBD1. The junction had 3 bases not matched to a gene; V was cut back by 8 bases and J by 1 base. CDR3 length: 14 residues. CDR1 is MNHEY, CDR2 SVGEGT, per germline. The CDR3 is CASGDRDSNQPQHF. As DNA, the CDR3 is TGTGCCAGCGGGGACAGGGACAGCAATCAGCCCCAGCATTTT.

The chain is built from TRBV7-9 and TRBJ2-3, with TRBD2 as a possible D gene (5 bases). Germline V CDR1 and CDR2: SEHNR, FQNEAQ (reference sequence). CDR3 length: 14 amino acids. Trimming removed 3 bases from V and 2 bases from J, with 9 bases in between. For the CDR3, the DNA is TGTGCCAGCAGCTTCACACTAGACACAGATACGCAGTATTTT. Its protein is CASSFTLDTDTQYF.

This clonotype has at least ten counts. The chain is built from TRBV6-1 and TRBJ1-5; D may be TRBD1 (6 bases). Between the trimmed V and J ends, which lost 1 base and 5 bases, there was a span of 12 bases. The length of the CDR3 is 15 residues. Per the germline V gene, CDR1 is MNHNS and CDR2 is SASEGT. The CDR3 loop is CASSEEGGGHQPQHF. The DNA of the CDR3 is TGTGCCAGCAGTGAAGAAGGGGGGGGACATCAGCCCCAGCATTTT.

This clonotype occurred a few times. The V call is TRBV7-2, the J call TRBJ1-6; D is ambiguous. The V gene lost 8 bases and the J gene lost 8 bases, with 13 bases spanning the gap. The CDR3 covers 13 residues. Germline lookup yields CDR1 SGHTA and CDR2 FQGNSA. CDR3 residues: CASGRNGDSPLHF. The CDR3 DNA follows: TGTGCCAGCGGCCGAAATGGGGATTCACCCCTCCACTTT.

This clonotype was counted ten times or more. V and J are TRBV16 and TRBJ1-2; 7 bases match TRBD1. Germline V gene sequence: CDR1 KGHSY, CDR2 FQNENV. V was clipped by 3 bases and J by 6 bases; unmatched bases: 4. The CDR3 sequence is 13 residues long. CDR3 loop: CASSQTGLNGYTF. In DNA form, the CDR3 reads TGTGCCAGCAGCCAGACAGGGTTAAATGGCTACACCTTC.

The V call is TRBV7-2, the J call TRBJ2-7; D is perhaps TRBD2 (5 bases). The CDR3 spans 15 residues. Germline V gene lookup returns CDR1 SGHTA and CDR2 FQGNSA. Trimming took 3 bases from V and 9 from J, leaving 21 bases between them. CDR3 amino acids: CASSLALAASGGQYF. The CDR3, as DNA: TGTGCCAGCAGCTTGGCCCTAGCAGCTTCTGGTGGGCAGTACTTC.

The J gene is TRBJ2-1, the V gene TRBV6-4, with D hard to call. The V gene's germline CDR1 is MRHNA and CDR2 SNTAGT. The CDR3 totals 16 residues. V lost 5 bases and J 4 bases, leaving 18 bases between the germline ends. CDR3 protein: CASSRLGGETYNEQFF. DNA for the CDR3: TGTGCCAGCAGTCGCCTTGGCGGAGAGACATACAATGAGCAGTTCTTC.

In its sample, this clonotype was seen many times. V gene TRBV12-3 or TRBV12-4 combines with J gene TRBJ2-4, with D perhaps matching TRBD1 (6 bases). V gave up 6 bases and J gave up 3 bases, with 15 bases separating them. The CDR3 is 15 amino acids. CDR3 amino acids: CASRDPKGVKNIQYF. The CDR3 bases are TGTGCCAGCAGGGACCCGAAGGGGGTCAAAAACATTCAGTACTTC.

The rearrangement links TRBV12-3 or TRBV12-4 to TRBJ2-5, with a possible D match to TRBD1 (6 bases). The ends were cut back, 1 base at V and 5 bases at J, with 14 bases in the middle. CDR3 length: 15 residues. The DNA of the CDR3 is TGTGCCAGCAGTTTAGGTCTGCTAAGGGGGGAGACCCAGTACTTC. This gives the protein CASSLGLLRGETQYF.

This clonotype occurred a few times. The chain employs TRBV25-1 and TRBJ2-7, with D possibly being TRBD1 (6 bases). V gave up 5 bases and J gave up 6 bases, with 11 bases separating them. The CDR3 covers 12 residues. Germline values: CDR1 MGHDK, CDR2 SYGVNS. The CDR3 sequence: CASSTGTGEQYF. DNA of the CDR3: TGTGCCAGCAGTACAGGGACGGGCGAGCAGTACTTC.

This clonotype was detected only a few times. V is TRBV20-1 and J is TRBJ2-2; D remains unclear. CDR3 length: 11 amino acids. V lost 5 bases and J 5 bases, leaving 6 bases between the germline ends. Germline V gives CDR1 DFQATT, CDR2 SNEGSKA (reference sequence). CDR3 DNA: TGCAGTGCTCAGAGGACCGGGGAGCTGTTTTTT. Its protein is CSAQRTGELFF.

In DNA form, the CDR3 reads TGCGCCAGCAGCCAAACGGACAGCACCTACGAGCAGTACTTC. Encoded protein: CASSQTDSTYEQYF. The chain carries TRBV4-1 and TRBJ2-7; perhaps TRBD1 as D (6 bases). The V gene lost 2 bases and the J gene lost 2 bases, with 10 bases spanning the gap. The CDR3 consists of 14 residues. Germline assignment: CDR1 MGHRA and CDR2 YSYEKL.

This clonotype was seen a few times. This rearrangement joins TRBV7-8 to TRBJ2-1; a weak D match, TRBD2 (6 bases). The CDR3 totals 14 residues. CDR1 is SGHVS, CDR2 FQNEAQ, per germline. The V gene lost 5 bases and the J gene lost 12 bases, with 20 bases spanning the gap. CDR3 sequence: CASSPRGRTIVQFF. The CDR3 DNA reads as TGTGCCAGCAGCCCTAGAGGGAGGACAATTGTGCAGTTCTTC.

This clonotype has just a few counts. V and J are TRBV4-3 and TRBJ2-7; TRBD2 agrees at 13 bases. With 5 bases clipped from V and 2 bases from J, the junction kept 6 bases outside the gene matches. Germline V lookup: CDR1 LGHNA, CDR2 YSLEER. CDR3 length equals 16 residues. The chain's CDR3 is CASSTGTSGTTYEQYF. The CDR3 nucleotides read TGCGCCAGCAGCACCGGGACTAGCGGGACAACCTACGAGCAGTACTTC.

The gene calls are TRBV28 and TRBJ2-5; unclear D gene. Trimming took 5 bases from V and 7 from J, leaving 11 bases between them. This CDR3 contains 12 residues. Germline values: CDR1 MDHEN, CDR2 SYDVKM. This chain's CDR3 is CASSPQPGTQYF. The CDR3 bases are TGTGCCAGCAGTCCCCAGCCCGGGACCCAGTACTTC.